Presented here are 6 T cell receptor beta chains from one specimen sequenced in a study of T cells after yellow fever vaccination. One entry per CDR3 protein, called by TCRdb with MiXCR from the 5' RACE reads. Among 25,000 to 35,000 distinct CDR3 sequences listed, approximately 6.5% were seen once. The source was PBMCs, either bulk or a sorted T-cell subset (CD4+, CD8+, memory, or dextramer-sorted; not recorded which), collected on the day of the yellow fever booster vaccination. These receptors were taken from a young man who received the YFV17D yellow fever vaccine.

This chain links TRBV25-1 with TRBJ1-4; TRBD1 matches 7 bases. The germline V gene has CDR1 MGHDK and CDR2 SYGVNS. V shed 4 bases and J 4 bases; nucleotides not matched to a gene: 3. The CDR3 is made up of 14 amino acids. The CDR3 DNA reads as TGTGCCAGCAGTGCAGGGGGACGTAATGAAAAACTGTTTTTT. Its protein product is CASSAGGRNEKLFF.

The CDR3 DNA sequence: TGTGCCATCAGCCTTTTACCGGGGGATGCGGGGGGCTACACCTTC. Translated: CAISLLPGDAGGYTF. The J gene is TRBJ1-2, the V gene TRBV10-3, with D maybe TRBD1 (5 bases). V lost 6 bases, J lost 8 bases, and 22 bases lay in between. This CDR3 contains 15 residues. CDR1 and CDR2 from the germline V gene are ENHRY and SYGVKD.

This clonotype was counted between two and nine times. The J gene is TRBJ1-1, the V gene TRBV3-1, with unresolved D. The V and J ends lost 0 bases and 2 bases respectively, with 7 bases between them. This CDR3 spans 14 amino acids. Germline-derived CDR1 and CDR2 are LGHDT and YNNKEL (reference sequence). The DNA of the CDR3 is TGTGCCAGCAGCCAAGAAGCCGGAAACACTGAAGCTTTCTTT. Protein sequence: CASSQEAGNTEAFF.

This clonotype was observed at least ten times. The chain uses TRBV29-1 and TRBJ2-3; D might be TRBD2 (6 bases). The CDR3 extends over 14 amino acids. The V gene's germline CDR1 is SQVTM and CDR2 ANQGSEA. The ends were cut back, 7 bases at V and 1 base at J, with 15 bases in the middle. The CDR3: CSAPSGLRTDTQYF. As DNA, the CDR3 is TGCAGCGCCCCGTCGGGACTTCGCACAGATACGCAGTATTTT.

This clonotype showed up many times. J is TRBJ2-5 and V is TRBV7-7; 9 bases line up with TRBD2. The CDR3 runs 16 residues. CDR1 and CDR2 from the germline V gene are SSHAT and FNYEAQ (reference sequence). The V gene end was trimmed by 0 bases and the J gene end by 5 bases; junction bases not matched to a gene: 7. The CDR3 DNA reads TGTGCCAGCAGCTTAGCGCCTGCGGGAGGGCAGGAGACCCAGTACTTC. Its translation: CASSLAPAGGQETQYF.

This clonotype was seen a few times. V gene TRBV6-5 combines with J gene TRBJ1-2; 7 bases align to TRBD1. The V gene end was trimmed by 4 bases and the J gene end by 4 bases; junction bases not matched to a gene: 15. The CDR3 length is 17 residues. CDR1 and CDR2 from the germline V gene are MNHEY and SVGAGI. CDR3 residues: CASSLGLQGRAGYGYTF. The CDR3 bases are TGTGCCAGCAGTTTGGGGTTACAGGGGAGAGCTGGCTATGGCTACACCTTC.